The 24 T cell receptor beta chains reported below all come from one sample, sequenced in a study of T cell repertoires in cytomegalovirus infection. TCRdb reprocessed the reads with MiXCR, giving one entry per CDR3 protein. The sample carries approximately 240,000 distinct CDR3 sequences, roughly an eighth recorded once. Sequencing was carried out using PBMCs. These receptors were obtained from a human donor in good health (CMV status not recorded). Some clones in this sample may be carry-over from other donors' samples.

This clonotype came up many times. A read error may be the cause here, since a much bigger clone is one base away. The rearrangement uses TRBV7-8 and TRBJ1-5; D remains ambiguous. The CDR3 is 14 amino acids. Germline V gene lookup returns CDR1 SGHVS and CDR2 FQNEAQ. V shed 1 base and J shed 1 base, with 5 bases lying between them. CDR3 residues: CASSLGKSNQPQHF. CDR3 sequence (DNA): TGTGCCAGCAGCTTAGGGAAGAGCAATCAGCCCCAGCATTTT.

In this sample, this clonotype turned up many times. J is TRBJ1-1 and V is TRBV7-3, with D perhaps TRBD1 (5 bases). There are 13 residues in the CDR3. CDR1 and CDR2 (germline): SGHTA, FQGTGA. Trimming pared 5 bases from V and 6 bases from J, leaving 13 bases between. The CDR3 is CASSPTGGAEAFF. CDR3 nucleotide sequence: TGTGCCAGCAGCCCTACGGGGGGGGCTGAAGCTTTCTTT.

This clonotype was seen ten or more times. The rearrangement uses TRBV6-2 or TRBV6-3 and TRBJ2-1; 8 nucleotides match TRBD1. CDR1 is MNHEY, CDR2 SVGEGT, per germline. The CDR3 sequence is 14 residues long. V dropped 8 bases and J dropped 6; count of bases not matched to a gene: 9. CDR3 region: CASVGTGEFNEQFF. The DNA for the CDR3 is TGTGCCAGCGTAGGGACAGGCGAGTTCAATGAGCAGTTCTTC.

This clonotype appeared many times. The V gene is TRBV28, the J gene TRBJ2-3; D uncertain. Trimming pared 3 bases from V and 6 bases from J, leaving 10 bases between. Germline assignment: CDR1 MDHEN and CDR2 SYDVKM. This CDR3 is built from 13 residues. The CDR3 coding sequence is TGTGCCAGCAGTTTTGCGGAGCCTGATACGCAGTATTTT. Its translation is CASSFAEPDTQYF. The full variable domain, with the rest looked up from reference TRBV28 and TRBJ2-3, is DVKVTQSSRYLVKRTGEKVFLECVQDMDHENMFWYRQDPGLGLRLIYFSYDVKMKEKGDIPEGYSVSREKKERFSLILESASTNQTSMYLCASSFAEPDTQYFGPGTRLTVL.

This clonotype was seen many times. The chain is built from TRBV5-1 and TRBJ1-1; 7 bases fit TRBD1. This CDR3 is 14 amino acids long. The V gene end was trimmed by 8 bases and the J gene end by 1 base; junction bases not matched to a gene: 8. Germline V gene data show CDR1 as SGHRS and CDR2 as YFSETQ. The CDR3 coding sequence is TGCGCCAGTAAAAAAGGGGGCCAGAACACTGAAGCTTTCTTT. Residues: CASKKGGQNTEAFF.

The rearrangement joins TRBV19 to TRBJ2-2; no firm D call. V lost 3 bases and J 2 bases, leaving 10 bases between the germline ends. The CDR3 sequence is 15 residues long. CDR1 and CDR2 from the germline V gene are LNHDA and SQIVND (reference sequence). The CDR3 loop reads CASSITTDNTGELFF. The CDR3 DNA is TGTGCCAGTAGTATCACTACGGATAACACCGGGGAGCTGTTTTTT. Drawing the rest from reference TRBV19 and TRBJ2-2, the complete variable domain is DGGITQSPKYLFRKEGQNVTLSCEQNLNHDAMYWYRQDPGQGLRLIYYSQIVNDFQKGDIAEGYSVSREKKESFPLTVTSAQKNPTAFYLCASSITTDNTGELFFGEGSRLTVL.

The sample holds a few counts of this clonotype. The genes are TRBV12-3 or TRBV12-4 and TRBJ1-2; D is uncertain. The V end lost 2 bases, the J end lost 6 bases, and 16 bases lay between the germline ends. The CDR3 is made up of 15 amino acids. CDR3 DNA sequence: TGTGCCAGCAGTTTAAGGGTTAGGGCCCCCCATGGCTACACCTTC. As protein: CASSLRVRAPHGYTF.

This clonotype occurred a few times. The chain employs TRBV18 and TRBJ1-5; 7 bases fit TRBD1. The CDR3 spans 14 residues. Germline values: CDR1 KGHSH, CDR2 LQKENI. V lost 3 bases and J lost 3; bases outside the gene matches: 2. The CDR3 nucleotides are TGTGCCAGCTCACCGGGACAGATCAATCAGCCCCAGCATTTT. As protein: CASSPGQINQPQHF.

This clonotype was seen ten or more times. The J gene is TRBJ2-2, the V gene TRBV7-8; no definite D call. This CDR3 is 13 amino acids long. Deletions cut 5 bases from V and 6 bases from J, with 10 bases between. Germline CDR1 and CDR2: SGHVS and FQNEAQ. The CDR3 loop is CASSHLRAGELFF. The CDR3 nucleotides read TGTGCCAGCAGCCACTTAAGAGCCGGGGAGCTGTTTTTT.

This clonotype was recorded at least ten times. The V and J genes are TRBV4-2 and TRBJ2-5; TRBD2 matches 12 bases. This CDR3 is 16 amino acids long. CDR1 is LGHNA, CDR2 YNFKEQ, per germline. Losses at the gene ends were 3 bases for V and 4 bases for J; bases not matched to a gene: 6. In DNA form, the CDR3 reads TGTGCCAGCAGCCACGACCTAGCGGGGGGGCTAGAGACCCAGTACTTC. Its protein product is CASSHDLAGGLETQYF.

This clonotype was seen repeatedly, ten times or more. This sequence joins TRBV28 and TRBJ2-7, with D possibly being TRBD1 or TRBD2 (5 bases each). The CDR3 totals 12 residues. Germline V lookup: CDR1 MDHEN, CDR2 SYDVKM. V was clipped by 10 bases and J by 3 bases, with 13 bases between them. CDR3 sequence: CATHRDGYEQYF. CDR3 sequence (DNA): TGTGCCACCCACCGGGACGGCTACGAGCAGTACTTC.

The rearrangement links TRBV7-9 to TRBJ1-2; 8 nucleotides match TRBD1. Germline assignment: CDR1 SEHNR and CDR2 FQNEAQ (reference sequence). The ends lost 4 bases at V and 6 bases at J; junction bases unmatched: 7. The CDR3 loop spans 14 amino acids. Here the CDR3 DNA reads TGTGCCAGCAGCTCGCCGGGGACAGGAGATGGCTACACCTTC. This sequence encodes CASSSPGTGDGYTF.

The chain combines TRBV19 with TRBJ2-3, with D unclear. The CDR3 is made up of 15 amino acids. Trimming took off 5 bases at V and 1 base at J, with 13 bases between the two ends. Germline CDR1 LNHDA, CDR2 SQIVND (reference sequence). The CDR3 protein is CASSAFKDRTDTQYF. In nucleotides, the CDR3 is TGTGCCAGTAGTGCCTTTAAAGACCGCACAGATACGCAGTATTTT. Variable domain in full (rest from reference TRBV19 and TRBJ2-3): DGGITQSPKYLFRKEGQNVTLSCEQNLNHDAMYWYRQDPGQGLRLIYYSQIVNDFQKGDIAEGYSVSREKKESFPLTVTSAQKNPTAFYLCASSAFKDRTDTQYFGPGTRLTVL.

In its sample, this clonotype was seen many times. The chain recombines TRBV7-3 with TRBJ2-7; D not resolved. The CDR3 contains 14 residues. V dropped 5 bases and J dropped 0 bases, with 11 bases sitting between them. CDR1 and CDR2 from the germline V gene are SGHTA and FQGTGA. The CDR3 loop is CASSPNSDSYEQYF. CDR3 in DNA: TGTGCCAGCAGCCCTAATTCGGACTCCTACGAGCAGTACTTC.

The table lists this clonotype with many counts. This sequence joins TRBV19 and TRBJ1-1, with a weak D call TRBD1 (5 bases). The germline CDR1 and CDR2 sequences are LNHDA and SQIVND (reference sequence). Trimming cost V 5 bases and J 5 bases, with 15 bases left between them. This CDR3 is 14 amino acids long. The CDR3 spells CASSLQAASTEAFF. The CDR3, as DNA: TGTGCCAGTAGTTTACAGGCCGCGAGTACTGAAGCTTTCTTT.

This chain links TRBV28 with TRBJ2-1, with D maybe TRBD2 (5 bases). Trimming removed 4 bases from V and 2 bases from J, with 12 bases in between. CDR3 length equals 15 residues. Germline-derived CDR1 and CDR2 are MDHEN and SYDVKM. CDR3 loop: CASSSRTAPYNEQFF. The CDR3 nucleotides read TGTGCCAGCAGTTCCAGGACTGCCCCCTACAATGAGCAGTTCTTC.

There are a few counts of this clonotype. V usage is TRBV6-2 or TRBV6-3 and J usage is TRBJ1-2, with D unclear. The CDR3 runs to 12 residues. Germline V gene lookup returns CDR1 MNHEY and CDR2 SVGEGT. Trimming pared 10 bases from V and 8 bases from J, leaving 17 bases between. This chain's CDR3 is CAIGNFARGYTF. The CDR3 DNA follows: TGTGCCATCGGGAATTTTGCTAGGGGCTACACCTTC.

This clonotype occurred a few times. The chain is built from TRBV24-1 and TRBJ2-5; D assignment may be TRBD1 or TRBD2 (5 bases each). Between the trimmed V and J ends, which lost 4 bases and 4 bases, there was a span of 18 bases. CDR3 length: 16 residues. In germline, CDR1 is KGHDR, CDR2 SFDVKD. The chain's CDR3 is CATSDPRDRAGETQYF. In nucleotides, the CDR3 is TGTGCCACCAGTGACCCTCGGGACCGTGCAGGAGAGACCCAGTACTTC.

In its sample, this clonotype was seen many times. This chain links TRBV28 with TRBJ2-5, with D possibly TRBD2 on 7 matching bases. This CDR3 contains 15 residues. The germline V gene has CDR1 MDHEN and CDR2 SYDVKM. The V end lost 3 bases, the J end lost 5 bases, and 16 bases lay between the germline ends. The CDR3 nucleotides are TGTGCCAGCAGTTTCAGTAGGGGGGGCTTCGAGACCCAGTACTTC. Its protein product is CASSFSRGGFETQYF.

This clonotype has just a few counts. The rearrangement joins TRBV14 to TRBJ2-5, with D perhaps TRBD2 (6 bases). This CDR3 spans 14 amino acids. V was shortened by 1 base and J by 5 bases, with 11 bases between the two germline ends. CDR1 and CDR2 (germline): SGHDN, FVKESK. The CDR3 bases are TGTGCCAGCAGCCAAGCAACTAGCTGGGAGACCCAGTACTTC. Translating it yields CASSQATSWETQYF.

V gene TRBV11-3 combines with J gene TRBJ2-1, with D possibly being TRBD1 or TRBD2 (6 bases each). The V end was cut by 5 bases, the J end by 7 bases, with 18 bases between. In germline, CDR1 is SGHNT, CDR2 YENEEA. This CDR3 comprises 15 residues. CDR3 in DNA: TGTGCCAGCAGCCGAGGGGGGCGGGCGGCGAATGAGCAGTTCTTC. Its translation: CASSRGGRAANEQFF.

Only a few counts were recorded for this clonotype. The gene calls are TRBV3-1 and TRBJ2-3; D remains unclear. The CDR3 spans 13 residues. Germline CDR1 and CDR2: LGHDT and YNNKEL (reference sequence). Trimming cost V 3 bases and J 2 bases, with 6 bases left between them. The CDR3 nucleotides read TGTGCCAGCAGCCAGGGAAACACAGATACGCAGTATTTT. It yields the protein CASSQGNTDTQYF.

CDR3 in DNA: TGTGCCAGCAGTTACTCGGGATTCGTGATCGGGGAGCTGTTTTTT. This sequence encodes CASSYSGFVIGELFF. The rearrangement links TRBV6-5 to TRBJ2-2; D gene uncertain. There are 15 residues in the CDR3. CDR1 and CDR2 from the germline V gene are MNHEY and SVGAGI. V was trimmed by 0 bases and J by 7 bases, leaving 12 bases between them.

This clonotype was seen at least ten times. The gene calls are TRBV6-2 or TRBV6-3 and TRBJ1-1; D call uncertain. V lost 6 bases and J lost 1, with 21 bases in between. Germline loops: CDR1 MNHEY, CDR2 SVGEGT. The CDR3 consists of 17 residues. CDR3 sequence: CASSRTPGRTRNTEAFF. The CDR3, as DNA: TGTGCCAGCAGCCGTACCCCCGGACGGACCCGGAACACTGAAGCTTTCTTT.